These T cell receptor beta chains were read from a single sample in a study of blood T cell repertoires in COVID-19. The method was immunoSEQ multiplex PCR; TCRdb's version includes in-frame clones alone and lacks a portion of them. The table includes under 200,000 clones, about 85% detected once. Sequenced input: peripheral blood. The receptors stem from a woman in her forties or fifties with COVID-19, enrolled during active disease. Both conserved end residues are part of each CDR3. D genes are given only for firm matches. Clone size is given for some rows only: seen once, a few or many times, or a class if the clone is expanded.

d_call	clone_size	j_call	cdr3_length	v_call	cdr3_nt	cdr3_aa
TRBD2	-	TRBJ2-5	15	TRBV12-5	TGTGCTAGTGGAATCGGGGGGGCCCAGAAAGAGACCCAGTACTTC	CASGIGGAQKETQYF
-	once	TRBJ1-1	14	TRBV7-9	TGTGCCAGCAGCTCAATACAGGGGAACACTGAAGCTTTCTTT	CASSSIQGNTEAFF
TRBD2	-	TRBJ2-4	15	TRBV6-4	TGTGCCAGCAGTGAAAGCGGGGGGCGAAAAAACATTCAGTACTTC	CASSESGGRKNIQYF
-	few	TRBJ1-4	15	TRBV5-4	TGTGCCAGCAGCTTGCGTGGGGGGAGTCAAGAAAAACTGTTTTTT	CASSLRGGSQEKLFF
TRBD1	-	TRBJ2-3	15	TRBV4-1	TGCGCCAGCAGCCCCCGGGACAGCACCACAGATACGCAGTATTTT	CASSPRDSTTDTQYF
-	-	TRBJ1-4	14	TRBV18	TGTGCCAGCTCACCACGGACAGAGGGGGAAAAACTGTTTTTT	CASSPRTEGEKLFF
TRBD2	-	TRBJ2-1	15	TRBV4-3	TGCGCCAGCAGCGTTAGCGGGGGGAGTAGCAATGAGCAGTTCTTC	CASSVSGGSSNEQFF
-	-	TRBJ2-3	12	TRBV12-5	TGTGCTAGTGGTTTGCTGACAGATACGCAGTATTTT	CASGLLTDTQYF
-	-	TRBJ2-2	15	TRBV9	TGTGCCAGCAGCGTTTTCGACAGAAACACCGGGGAGCTGTTTTTT	CASSVFDRNTGELFF
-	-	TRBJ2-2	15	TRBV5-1	TGCGCCAGCAGCCAAGGACCAGGGGCGCAGGAGGAGCTGTTTTTT	CASSQGPGAQEELFF
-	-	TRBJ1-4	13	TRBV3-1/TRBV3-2	TGTGCCAGCAGCCCCGACACATCTGGAAAACTGTTTTTT	CASSPDTSGKLFF
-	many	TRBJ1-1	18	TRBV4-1	TGCGCCAGCAGCCAAGGGAGGTTGGGGGAGGCGGTAGACACTGAAGCTTTCTTT	CASSQGRLGEAVDTEAFF
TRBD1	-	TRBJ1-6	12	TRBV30	TGTGCCTCGGGACAGGGCGGTTCACCCCTCCACTTT	CASGQGGSPLHF
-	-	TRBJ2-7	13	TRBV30	TGTGCCTGGAGAATTAGGGGTGGGCGCGAGCAGTACTTC	CAWRIRGGREQYF
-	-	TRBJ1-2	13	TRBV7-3	TGTGCCAGCAGCTCTACAGGGTTTAATGGCTACACCTTC	CASSSTGFNGYTF
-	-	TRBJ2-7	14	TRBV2	TGTGCCAGCACCGGGAAGGGAATCTCCTACGAGCAGTACTTC	CASTGKGISYEQYF
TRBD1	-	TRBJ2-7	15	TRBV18	TGTGCCAGCTCACTACAGGGGCCCAGCTCCTACGAGCAGTACTTC	CASSLQGPSSYEQYF